This T cell receptor beta chain was identified during a study of blood T cell repertoires in COVID-19. Study in general: Sites across the United States, Italy and Spain contributed samples from acute and convalescent COVID-19.

The repertoire was sequenced with immunoSEQ multiplex PCR; TCRdb's copy has only in-frame clones and lacks some. The sample comprises 360,000 or so clones, 89% of which are singletons, and less than 2% rests with the top ten. Participants spanned ages about 18 to 100 years and resided in 20 to 30 US areas. This CDR3 region has 16 residues. CDR1 and CDR2 from the germline V gene are MDHEN and SYDVKM. The J segment lost 0 bases and the V segment lost 6 bases, leaving 6 bases of the junction unmatched. The sequence was collected from a woman aged 25 to 39 who had recovered from COVID-19. Input material: PBMCs or T cells enriched from blood (not recorded which). The genes are TRBV28 and TRBJ1-1; TRBD1 agrees at 11 bases. The CDR3 loop is CASRGTGGRMNTEAFF. The CDR3 DNA reads as TGTGCCAGCAGGGGGACAGGGGGGCGAATGAACACTGAAGCTTTCTTT.